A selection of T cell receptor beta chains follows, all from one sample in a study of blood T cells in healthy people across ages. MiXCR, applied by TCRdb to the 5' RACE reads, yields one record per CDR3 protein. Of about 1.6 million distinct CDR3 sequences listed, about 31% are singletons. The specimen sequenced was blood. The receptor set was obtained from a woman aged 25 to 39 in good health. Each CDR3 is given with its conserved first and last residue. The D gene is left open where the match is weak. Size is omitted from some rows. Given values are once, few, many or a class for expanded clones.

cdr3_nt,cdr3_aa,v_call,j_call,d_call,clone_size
TGTGCCAGCAGCTTAGAACTAGCGGGGAGTACGCAGTATTTT,CASSLELAGSTQYF,TRBV7-9,TRBJ2-3,TRBD2,NA
TGTGCCAGCTCACCACTCTCCCGGAGAAAAGCGGGAGACTACGAGCAGTACTTC,CASSPLSRRKAGDYEQYF,TRBV18,TRBJ2-7,TRBD2,NA
TGTGCCAGCAGTCCGGGGACGGCGATGATGAGCAAAAACATTCAGTACTTC,CASSPGTAMMSKNIQYF,TRBV6-6,TRBJ2-4,NA,NA
TGTGCCAGCAGTGGTATAGACGAGCAGTACTTC,CASSGIDEQYF,TRBV6-1,TRBJ2-7,NA,few
TGTGCCAGCAGCCCGGGACTCCAGTGGGGGAACACAGATACGCAGTATTTT,CASSPGLQWGNTDTQYF,TRBV7-9,TRBJ2-3,NA,few
TGTGCCAGCAGCGGGGTTGGCTCTGGGGCCAACGTCCTGACTTTC,CASSGVGSGANVLTF,TRBV13,TRBJ2-6,NA,many
TGCGCCAGCAGCCAAGTTACAGGGGCCCTCTATGGCTACACCTTC,CASSQVTGALYGYTF,TRBV4-1,TRBJ1-2,TRBD1,NA
TGTGCCAGCAGTTTATCGGCGGGAGAGGGGGATACGCAGTATTTT,CASSLSAGEGDTQYF,TRBV27,TRBJ2-3,TRBD2,few
TGCAGTGCTAGAGATTGGCAACTGACATACACCTTC,CSARDWQLTYTF,TRBV20-1,TRBJ1-2,NA,NA
TGTGCCAGCAACGAAGCCGGGACCCGACAAGAGACCCAGTACTTC,CASNEAGTRQETQYF,TRBV6-2/TRBV6-3,TRBJ2-5,NA,NA
TGTGCCTGGAGTGGGACCTATGGCTACACCTTC,CAWSGTYGYTF,TRBV30,TRBJ1-2,NA,many
TGTGCCAGCAGCCGGACTAGCGGGGGCCCCGGGGACGAGCAGTACTTC,CASSRTSGGPGDEQYF,TRBV3-1,TRBJ2-7,TRBD2,NA
TGTGCCAGCAGCACGGACAGGCCCAATCAGCCCCAGCATTTT,CASSTDRPNQPQHF,TRBV6-1,TRBJ1-5,TRBD1,NA
TGCGCCAGCAGCGGGTTAGCGGGGGAGAACTCCTACGAGCAGTACTTC,CASSGLAGENSYEQYF,TRBV5-1,TRBJ2-7,TRBD2,NA
TGCAGTTCTCCCCGGGGGCTCTATGGCTACACCTTC,CSSPRGLYGYTF,TRBV20-1,TRBJ1-2,NA,few
TGTGCCAGCAGTTACGGCGGAGTCTCCAATGAGCAGTTCTTC,CASSYGGVSNEQFF,TRBV6-6,TRBJ2-1,NA,NA
TGTGCCAGCAGCGCTTACCCCGGGGGGGCGTCCTACAATGAGCAGTTCTTC,CASSAYPGGASYNEQFF,TRBV9,TRBJ2-1,TRBD2,NA
TGTGCCAGCAGCCAAGGTGGGCGCTCTGGAAACACCATATATTTT,CASSQGGRSGNTIYF,TRBV4-2,TRBJ1-3,NA,NA
TGTGCCAGCAGCTTTCTGGGAGGGACTGAAGCTTTCTTT,CASSFLGGTEAFF,TRBV5-6,TRBJ1-1,NA,NA
TGCAGTGCTAGAGATCCGGGACTAGCAAGAACAGATACGCAGTATTTT,CSARDPGLARTDTQYF,TRBV20-1,TRBJ2-3,TRBD2,few